This is a list of T cell receptor beta chains from one sample in a study of control samples from healthy donors and cancer patients. Data came from immunoSEQ multiplex PCR; TCRdb stores just in-frame clones and leaves some out. The sample shows about 180,000 clones, about 91% of them seen only once. Sequencing was performed on blood. Receptors originate from a woman between 40 and 55 years old in good health. Each CDR3 is given with its conserved first and last residue. The D gene is left open where the match is weak. The size field is filled for only some rows; it gives once, few, many or a size class.

v_call	clone_size	j_call	d_call	cdr3_aa	cdr3_nt
TRBV7-8	NA	TRBJ2-3	NA	CASSPDGGGGGTDTQYF	TGTGCCAGCAGCCCGGATGGGGGAGGAGGGGGCACAGATACGCAGTATTTT
TRBV2	NA	TRBJ1-5	NA	CASRTQGGQPQHF	TGTGCCAGCAGGACACAGGGAGGTCAGCCCCAGCATTTT
TRBV7-2	NA	TRBJ2-1	NA	CASSLSGAHIEQFF	TGTGCCAGCAGCTTATCGGGGGCGCATATTGAGCAGTTCTTC
TRBV5-4	NA	TRBJ2-3	TRBD2	CASRTISGGIITDTQYF	TGTGCCAGCAGGACGATTAGCGGGGGGATTATCACAGATACGCAGTATTTT
TRBV3-1/TRBV3-2	NA	TRBJ2-7	TRBD2	CASSRVSSGVQQYF	TGTGCCAGCAGCCGGGTTAGTAGCGGGGTTCAGCAGTACTTC
TRBV12-3/TRBV12-4	NA	TRBJ2-7	TRBD1	CASRQGTGDEQYF	TGTGCCAGTAGACAGGGAACTGGGGACGAGCAGTACTTC
TRBV6-6	NA	TRBJ1-5	NA	CASSYGSGQPQHF	TGTGCCAGCAGTTACGGCAGCGGTCAGCCCCAGCATTTT
TRBV6-5	NA	TRBJ1-1	NA	CASSYSGSGTEAFF	TGTGCCAGCAGTTACTCGGGCAGCGGCACTGAAGCTTTCTTT
TRBV5-1	NA	TRBJ2-7	NA	CASSLAPSSYEQYF	TGCGCCAGCAGCTTGGCCCCGAGCTCCTACGAGCAGTACTTC
TRBV4-1	NA	TRBJ1-1	NA	CASSPYGQQNTEAFF	TGCGCCAGCAGCCCCTACGGACAGCAGAACACTGAAGCTTTCTTT
TRBV2	NA	TRBJ2-5	TRBD2	CASSDPSGGRETQYF	TGTGCCAGCAGTGATCCTAGCGGGGGTCGGGAGACCCAGTACTTC
TRBV13	NA	TRBJ1-1	NA	CASRSTYTEAFF	TGTGCCAGCAGAAGTACCTACACTGAAGCTTTCTTT
TRBV7-9	once	TRBJ1-1	TRBD1	CASSPRDRGTNTEAFF	TGTGCCAGCAGCCCCCGGGACAGGGGTACGAACACTGAAGCTTTCTTT
TRBV5-1	once	TRBJ2-7	NA	CASSLVFSGYEQYF	TGCGCCAGCAGCTTGGTGTTTAGCGGCTACGAGCAGTACTTC
TRBV6-5	few	TRBJ1-2	NA	CATQGWRNLYGYTF	TGTGCCACCCAAGGATGGCGGAACCTTTATGGCTACACCTTC
TRBV12-3/TRBV12-4	NA	TRBJ1-1	NA	CASSLGAAEAFF	TGTGCCAGCAGTTTAGGGGCCGCTGAAGCTTTCTTT
TRBV4-1	NA	TRBJ2-3	NA	CASSQDEGRGTDTQYF	TGCGCCAGCAGCCAAGATGAGGGGAGGGGGACAGATACGCAGTATTTT
TRBV19	few	TRBJ2-7	TRBD2	CASSILSGGHYEQYF	TGTGCCAGTAGTATTTTGAGCGGGGGGCACTACGAGCAGTACTTC
TRBV5-4	NA	TRBJ2-5	NA	CASSLVQGGKETQYF	TGTGCCAGCAGCTTGGTTCAGGGCGGAAAAGAGACCCAGTACTTC
TRBV21-1	NA	TRBJ2-1	NA	CASRPGFDWFF	TGTGCCAGCCGGCCCGGATTCGACTGGTTCTTC
TRBV6-1	NA	TRBJ2-7	TRBD2	CASSERSGGPFTYEQYF	TGTGCCAGCAGTGAACGTTCGGGGGGACCGTTCACCTACGAGCAGTACTTC
TRBV6-5	NA	TRBJ1-6	NA	CASTQVINSPLHF	TGTGCCAGCACTCAGGTGATCAATTCACCCCTCCACTTT
TRBV6-5	NA	TRBJ2-7	NA	CASATRPYEQYF	TGTGCCAGCGCCACAAGGCCGTACGAGCAGTACTTC
TRBV3-1/TRBV3-2	NA	TRBJ2-3	NA	CASSQVADTQYF	TGTGCCAGCAGCCAAGTAGCAGATACGCAGTATTTT
TRBV6-6	NA	TRBJ1-1	TRBD1	CASSAGTGFEAFF	TGTGCCAGCAGTGCCGGGACAGGGTTCGAAGCTTTCTTT
TRBV4-1	once	TRBJ1-2	TRBD1	CASRGRGTEDALGYGYTF	TGCGCCAGCAGGGGCCGGGGGACAGAGGATGCCTTGGGTTATGGCTACACCTTC
TRBV23-1	NA	TRBJ1-5	NA	CASSQSPGGGNQPQHF	TGCGCCAGCAGTCAATCCCCTGGAGGCGGCAATCAGCCCCAGCATTTT